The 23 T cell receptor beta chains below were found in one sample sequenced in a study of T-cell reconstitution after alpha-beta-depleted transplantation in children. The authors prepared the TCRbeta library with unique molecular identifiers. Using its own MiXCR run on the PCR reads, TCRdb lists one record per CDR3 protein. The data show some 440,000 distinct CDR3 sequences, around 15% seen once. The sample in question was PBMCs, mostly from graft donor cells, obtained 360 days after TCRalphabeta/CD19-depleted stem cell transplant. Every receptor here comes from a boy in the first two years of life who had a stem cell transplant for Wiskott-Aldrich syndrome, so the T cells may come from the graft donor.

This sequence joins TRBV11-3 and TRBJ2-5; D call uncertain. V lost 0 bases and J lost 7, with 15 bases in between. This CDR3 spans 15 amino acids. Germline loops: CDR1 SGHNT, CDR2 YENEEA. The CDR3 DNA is TGTGCCAGCAGCTTAGAGGGATCCCAGGATGGGACCCAGTACTTC. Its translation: CASSLEGSQDGTQYF.

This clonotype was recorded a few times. DNA of the CDR3: TGTGCCAGCAGCTCCGGGAAGACAGATACGCAGTATTTT. Amino acid sequence: CASSSGKTDTQYF. The chain couples TRBV7-2 to TRBJ2-3; D is perhaps TRBD2 (5 bases). The CDR3 is 13 amino acids. Germline V lookup: CDR1 SGHTA, CDR2 FQGNSA. Trimming removed 4 bases from V and 3 bases from J, with 8 bases in between.

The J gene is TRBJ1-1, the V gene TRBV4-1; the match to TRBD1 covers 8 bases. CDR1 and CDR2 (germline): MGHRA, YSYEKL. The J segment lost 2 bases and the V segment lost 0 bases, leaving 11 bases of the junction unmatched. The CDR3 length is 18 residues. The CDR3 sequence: CASSQDLMDRAVNTEAFF. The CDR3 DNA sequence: TGCGCCAGCAGCCAAGATTTGATGGACAGGGCAGTCAACACTGAAGCTTTCTTT.

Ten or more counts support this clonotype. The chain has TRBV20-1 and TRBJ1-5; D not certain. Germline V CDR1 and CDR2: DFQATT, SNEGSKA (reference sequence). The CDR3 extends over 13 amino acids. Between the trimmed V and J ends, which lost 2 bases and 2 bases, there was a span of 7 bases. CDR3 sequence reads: CSARSSGNQPQHF. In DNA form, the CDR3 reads TGCAGTGCTAGAAGTTCGGGCAATCAGCCCCAGCATTTT.

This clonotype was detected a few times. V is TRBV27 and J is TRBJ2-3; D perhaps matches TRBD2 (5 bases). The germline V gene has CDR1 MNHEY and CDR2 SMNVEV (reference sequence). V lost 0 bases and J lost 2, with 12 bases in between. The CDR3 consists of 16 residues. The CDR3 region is CASSLSGRRVTDTQYF. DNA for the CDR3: TGTGCCAGCAGTTTATCAGGTCGGCGGGTCACAGATACGCAGTATTTT.

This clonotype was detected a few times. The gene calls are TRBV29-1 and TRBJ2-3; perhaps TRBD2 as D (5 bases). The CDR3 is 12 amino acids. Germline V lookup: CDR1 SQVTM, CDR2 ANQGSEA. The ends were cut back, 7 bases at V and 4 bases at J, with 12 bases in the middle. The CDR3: CSAKRAADTQYF. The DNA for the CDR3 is TGCAGCGCCAAGAGGGCGGCAGATACGCAGTATTTT.

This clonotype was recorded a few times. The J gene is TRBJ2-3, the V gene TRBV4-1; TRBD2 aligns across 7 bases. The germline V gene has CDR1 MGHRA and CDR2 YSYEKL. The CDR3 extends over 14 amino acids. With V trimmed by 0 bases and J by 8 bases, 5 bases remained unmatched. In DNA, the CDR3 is TGCGCCAGCAGCCAAGATGGGGGGGGTAGTACGCAGTATTTT. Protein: CASSQDGGGSTQYF.

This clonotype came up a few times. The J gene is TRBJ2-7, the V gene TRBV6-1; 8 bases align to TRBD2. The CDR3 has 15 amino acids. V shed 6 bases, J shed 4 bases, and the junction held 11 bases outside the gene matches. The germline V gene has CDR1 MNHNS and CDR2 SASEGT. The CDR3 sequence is CASRPAASGLYEQYF. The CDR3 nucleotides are TGTGCCAGCAGACCGGCGGCTAGCGGGCTGTACGAGCAGTACTTC.

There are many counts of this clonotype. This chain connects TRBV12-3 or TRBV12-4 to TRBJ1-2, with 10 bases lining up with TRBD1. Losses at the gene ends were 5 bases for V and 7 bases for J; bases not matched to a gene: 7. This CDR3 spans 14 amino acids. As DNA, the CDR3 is TGTGCCAGCAGTCTCGGACAGGGGGTAGTTGGCTACACCTTC. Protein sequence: CASSLGQGVVGYTF.

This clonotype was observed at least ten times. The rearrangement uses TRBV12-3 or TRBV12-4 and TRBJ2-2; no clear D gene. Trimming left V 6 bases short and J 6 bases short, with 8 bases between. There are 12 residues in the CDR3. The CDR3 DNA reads TGTGCCAGCAGCCTATCTGCCGGGGAGCTGTTTTTT. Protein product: CASSLSAGELFF.

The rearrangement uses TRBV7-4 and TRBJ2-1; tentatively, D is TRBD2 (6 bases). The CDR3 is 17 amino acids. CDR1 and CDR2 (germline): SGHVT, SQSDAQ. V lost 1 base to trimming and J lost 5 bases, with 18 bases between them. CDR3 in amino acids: CASSLVRKSRGNNEQFF. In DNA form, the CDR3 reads TGTGCCAGCAGCTTAGTTCGGAAGTCTCGGGGGAACAATGAGCAGTTCTTC. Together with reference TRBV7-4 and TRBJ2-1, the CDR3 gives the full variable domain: GAGVSQSPRYKVAKRGRDVALRCDSISGHVTLYWYRQTLGQGSEVLTYSQSDAQRDKSGRPSGRFSAERPERSVSTLKIQRTEQGDSAVYLCASSLVRKSRGNNEQFFGPGTRLTVL.

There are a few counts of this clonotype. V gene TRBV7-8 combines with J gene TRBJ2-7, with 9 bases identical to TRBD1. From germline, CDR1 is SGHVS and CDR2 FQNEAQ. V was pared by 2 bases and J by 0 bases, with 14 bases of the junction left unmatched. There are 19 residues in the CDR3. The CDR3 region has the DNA TGTGCCAGCAGCTTAAGGGGGGGTAGGGGACAGGGAAGCTCCTACGAGCAGTACTTC. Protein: CASSLRGGRGQGSSYEQYF.

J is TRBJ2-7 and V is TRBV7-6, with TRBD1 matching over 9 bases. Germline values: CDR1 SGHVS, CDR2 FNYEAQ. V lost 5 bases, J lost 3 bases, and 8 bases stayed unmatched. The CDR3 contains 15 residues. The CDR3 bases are TGTGCCAGCAGCCCGCGACAGGGGGGACACTACGAGCAGTACTTC. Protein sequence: CASSPRQGGHYEQYF. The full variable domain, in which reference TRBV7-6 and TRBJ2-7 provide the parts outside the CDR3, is GAGVSQSPRYKVTKRGQDVALRCDPISGHVSLYWYRQALGQGPEFLTYFNYEAQQDKSGLPNDRFSAERPEGSISTLTIQRTEQRDSAMYRCASSPRQGGHYEQYFGPGTRLTVT.

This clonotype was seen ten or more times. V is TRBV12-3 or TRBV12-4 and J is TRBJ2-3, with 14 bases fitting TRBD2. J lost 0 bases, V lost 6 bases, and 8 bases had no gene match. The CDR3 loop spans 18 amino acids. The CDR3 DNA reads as TGTGCCAGCAGCCTGGGACTAGCGGGGGTGTTTAGCACAGATACGCAGTATTTT. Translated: CASSLGLAGVFSTDTQYF.

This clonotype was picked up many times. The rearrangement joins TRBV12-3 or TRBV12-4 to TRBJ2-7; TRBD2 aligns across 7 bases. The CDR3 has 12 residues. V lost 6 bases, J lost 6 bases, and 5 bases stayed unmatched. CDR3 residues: CASSPGGREQYF. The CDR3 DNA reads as TGTGCCAGCAGCCCGGGGGGTCGCGAGCAGTACTTC.

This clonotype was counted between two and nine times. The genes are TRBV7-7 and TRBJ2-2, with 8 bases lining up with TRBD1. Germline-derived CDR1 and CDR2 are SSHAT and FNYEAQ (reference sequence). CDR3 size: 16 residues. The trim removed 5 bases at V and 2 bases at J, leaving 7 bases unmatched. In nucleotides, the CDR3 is TGTGCCAGCAGCGCCCGACAGGGGTTAAACACCGGGGAGCTGTTTTTT. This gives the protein CASSARQGLNTGELFF. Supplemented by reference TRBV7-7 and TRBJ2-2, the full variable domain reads GAGVSQSPRYKVTKRGQDVTLRCDPISSHATLYWYQQALGQGPEFLTYFNYEAQPDKSGLPSDRFSAERPEGSISTLTIQRTEQRDSAMYRCASSARQGLNTGELFFGEGSRLTVL.

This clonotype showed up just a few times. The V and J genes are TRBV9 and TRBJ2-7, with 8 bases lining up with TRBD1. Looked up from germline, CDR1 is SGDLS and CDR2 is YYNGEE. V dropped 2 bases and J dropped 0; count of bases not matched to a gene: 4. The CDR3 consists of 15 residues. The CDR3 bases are TGTGCCAGCAGCGTGGACGGGACAGGCTCCTACGAGCAGTACTTC. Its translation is CASSVDGTGSYEQYF. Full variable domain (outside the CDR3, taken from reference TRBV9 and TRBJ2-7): DSGVTQTPKHLITATGQRVTLRCSPRSGDLSVYWYQQSLDQGLQFLIQYYNGEERAKGNILERFSAQQFPDLHSELNLSSLELGDSALYFCASSVDGTGSYEQYFGPGTRLTVT.

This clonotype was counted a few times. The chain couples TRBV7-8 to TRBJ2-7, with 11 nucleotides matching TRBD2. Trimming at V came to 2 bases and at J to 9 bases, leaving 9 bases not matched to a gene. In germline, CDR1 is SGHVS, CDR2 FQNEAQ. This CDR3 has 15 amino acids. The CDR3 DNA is TGTGCCAGCAGCTTACCGGGACTAGCGGCCAGGCGGCAGTACTTC. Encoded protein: CASSLPGLAARRQYF.

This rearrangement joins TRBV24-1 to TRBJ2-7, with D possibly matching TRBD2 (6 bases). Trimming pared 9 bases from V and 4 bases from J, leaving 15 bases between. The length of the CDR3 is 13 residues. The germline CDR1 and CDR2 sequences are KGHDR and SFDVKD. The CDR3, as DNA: TGTGCCACCCCGGGACTCCAAAGATACGAGCAGTACTTC. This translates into CATPGLQRYEQYF.

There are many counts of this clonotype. CDR3 bases: TGTGCCATCGGGACTAGCGGAAACAATGAGCAGTTCTTC. This sequence encodes CAIGTSGNNEQFF. V gene TRBV24-1 combines with J gene TRBJ2-1; 11 positions agree with TRBD2. CDR3 length: 13 amino acids. CDR1 and CDR2 from the germline V gene are KGHDR and SFDVKD. J was trimmed by 5 bases and V by 11 bases; bases with no gene match: 4.

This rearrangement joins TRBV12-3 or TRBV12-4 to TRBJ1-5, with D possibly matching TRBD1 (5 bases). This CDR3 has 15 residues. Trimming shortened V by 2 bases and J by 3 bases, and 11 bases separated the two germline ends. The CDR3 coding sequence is TGTGCCAGCAGTTTAAAAGGGGTTCTCAATCAGCCCCAGCATTTT. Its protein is CASSLKGVLNQPQHF.

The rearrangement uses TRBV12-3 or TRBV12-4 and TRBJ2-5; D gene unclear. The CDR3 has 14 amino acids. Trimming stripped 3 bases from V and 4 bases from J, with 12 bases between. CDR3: CASSFGSPIETQYF. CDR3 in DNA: TGTGCCAGCAGTTTCGGCAGTCCGATAGAGACCCAGTACTTC.

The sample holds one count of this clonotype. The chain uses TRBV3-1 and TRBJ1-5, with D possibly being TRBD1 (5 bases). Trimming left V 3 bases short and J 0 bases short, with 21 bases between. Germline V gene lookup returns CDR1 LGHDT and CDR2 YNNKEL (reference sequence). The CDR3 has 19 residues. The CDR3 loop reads CASSQFGGRDPYSNQPQHF. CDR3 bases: TGTGCCAGCAGCCAGTTCGGTGGCAGGGACCCATATAGCAATCAGCCCCAGCATTTT. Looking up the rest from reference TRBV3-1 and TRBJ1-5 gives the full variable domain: DTAVSQTPKYLVTQMGNDKSIKCEQNLGHDTMYWYKQDSKKFLKIMFSYNNKELIINETVPNRFSPKSPDKAHLNLHINSLELGDSAVYFCASSQFGGRDPYSNQPQHFGDGTRLSIL.